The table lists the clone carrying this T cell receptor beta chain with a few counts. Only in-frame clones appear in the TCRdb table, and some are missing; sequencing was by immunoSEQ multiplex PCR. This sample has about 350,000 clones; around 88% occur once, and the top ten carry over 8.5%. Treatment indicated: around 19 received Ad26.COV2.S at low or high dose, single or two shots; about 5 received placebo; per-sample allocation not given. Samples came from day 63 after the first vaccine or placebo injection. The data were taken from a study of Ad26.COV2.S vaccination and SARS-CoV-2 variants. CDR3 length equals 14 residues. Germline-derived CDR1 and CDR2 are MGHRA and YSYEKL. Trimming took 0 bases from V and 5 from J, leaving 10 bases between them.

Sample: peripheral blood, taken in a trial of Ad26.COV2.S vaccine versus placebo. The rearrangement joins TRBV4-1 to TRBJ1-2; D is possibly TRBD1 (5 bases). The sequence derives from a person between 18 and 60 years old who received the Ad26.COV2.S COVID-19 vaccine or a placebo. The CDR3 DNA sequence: TGCGCCAGCAGCCAAGAGGAGGGGCGGTATGGCTACACCTTC. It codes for CASSQEEGRYGYTF.